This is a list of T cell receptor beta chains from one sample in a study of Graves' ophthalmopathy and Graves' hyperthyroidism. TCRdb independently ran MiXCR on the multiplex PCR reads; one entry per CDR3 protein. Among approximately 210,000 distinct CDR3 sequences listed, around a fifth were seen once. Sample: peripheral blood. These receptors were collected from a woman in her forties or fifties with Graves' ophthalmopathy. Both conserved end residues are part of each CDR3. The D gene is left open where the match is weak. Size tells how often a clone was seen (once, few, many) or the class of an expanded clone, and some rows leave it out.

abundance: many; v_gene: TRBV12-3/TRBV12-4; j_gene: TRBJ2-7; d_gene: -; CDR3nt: TGTGCCAGCAGTTTGGCTGACGATGGCTACGAGCAGTACTTC; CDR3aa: CASSLADDGYEQYF
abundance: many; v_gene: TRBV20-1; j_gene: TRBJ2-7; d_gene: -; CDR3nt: TGCAGTGCTAGTCCCCGGGATTTGACGTACGAGCAGTACTTC; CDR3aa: CSASPRDLTYEQYF
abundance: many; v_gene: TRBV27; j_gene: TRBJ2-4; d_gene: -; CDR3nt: TGTGCCAGCAGTTTCCCCCCTTCGGAGGGGCCGGACATTCAGTACTTC; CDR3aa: CASSFPPSEGPDIQYF
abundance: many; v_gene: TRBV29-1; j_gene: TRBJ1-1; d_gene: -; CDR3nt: TGCAGCGTTGAAGGTAACACTGAAGCTTTCTTT; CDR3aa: CSVEGNTEAFF
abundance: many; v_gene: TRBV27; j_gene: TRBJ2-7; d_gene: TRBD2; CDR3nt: TGTGCCAGCAGTTCCACTACTAGCGGGAGCTACGAGCAGTACTTC; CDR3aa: CASSSTTSGSYEQYF
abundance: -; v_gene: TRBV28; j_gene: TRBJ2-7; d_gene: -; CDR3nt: TGTGCCAGCGGCGACAGGTCCTACGAGCAGTACTTC; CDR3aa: CASGDRSYEQYF
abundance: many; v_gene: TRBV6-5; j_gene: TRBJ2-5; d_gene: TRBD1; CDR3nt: TGTGCCAGCAGTTACCCGGGACAGGGTGGGCAGACCCAGTACTTC; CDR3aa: CASSYPGQGGQTQYF
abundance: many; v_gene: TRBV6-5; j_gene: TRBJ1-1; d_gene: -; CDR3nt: TGTGCCAGCAGTTCGATGACAGATCAGAACACTGAAGCTTTCTTT; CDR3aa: CASSSMTDQNTEAFF
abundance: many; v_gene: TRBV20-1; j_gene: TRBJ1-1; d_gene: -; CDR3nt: TGCAGTGCGGGCACTCGGGGGCGTGGGGCTTTCTTT; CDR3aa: CSAGTRGRGAFF
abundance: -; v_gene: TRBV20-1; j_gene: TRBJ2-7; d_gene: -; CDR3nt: TGCAGTGCCAGACGGACGGCTTCCTACGAGCAGTACTTC; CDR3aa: CSARRTASYEQYF
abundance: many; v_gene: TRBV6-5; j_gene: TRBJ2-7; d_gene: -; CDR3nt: TGTGCCAGCAGCAGGGGATCCGACGACCAGCAGTACTTC; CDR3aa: CASSRGSDDQQYF
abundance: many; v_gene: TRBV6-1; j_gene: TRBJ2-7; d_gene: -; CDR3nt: TGTGCCAGCACGGGAAGCGCCGGCTCCTACGAGCAGTACTTC; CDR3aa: CASTGSAGSYEQYF
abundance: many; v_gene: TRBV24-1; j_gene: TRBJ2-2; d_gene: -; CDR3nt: TGTGCCACCAGTACGTGGGGGAGGACCGGGGAGCTGTTTTTT; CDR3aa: CATSTWGRTGELFF
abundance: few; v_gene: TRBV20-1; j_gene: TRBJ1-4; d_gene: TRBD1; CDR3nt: TGCAGTGCACTACCCGGGACAGTTAATGAAAAACTGTTTTTT; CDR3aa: CSALPGTVNEKLFF
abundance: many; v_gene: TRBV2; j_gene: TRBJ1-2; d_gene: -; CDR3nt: TGTGCCAGCAGATTCTCTTTTGTGGGGCTCGATGGCTACACCTTC; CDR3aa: CASRFSFVGLDGYTF
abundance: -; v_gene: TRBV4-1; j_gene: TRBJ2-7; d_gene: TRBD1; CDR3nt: TGCGCCAGCAGCCAAGGTAGCGCAGGGGGCGAGCAGTACTTC; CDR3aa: CASSQGSAGGEQYF
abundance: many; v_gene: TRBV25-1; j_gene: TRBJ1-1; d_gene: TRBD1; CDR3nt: TGTGCCAGCAGTGCCCGGACAGGAAACACTGAAGCTTTCTTT; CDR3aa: CASSARTGNTEAFF
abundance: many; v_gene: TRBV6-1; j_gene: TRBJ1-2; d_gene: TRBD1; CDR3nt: TGTGCCAGCAGTGAACTTCTGGACAGGGTATATGGCTACACCTTC; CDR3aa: CASSELLDRVYGYTF
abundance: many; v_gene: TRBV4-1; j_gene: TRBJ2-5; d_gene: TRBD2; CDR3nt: TGCGCCAGCAGCCAAGGGAGACTAGCGGGACAGGAGACCCAGTACTTC; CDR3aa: CASSQGRLAGQETQYF
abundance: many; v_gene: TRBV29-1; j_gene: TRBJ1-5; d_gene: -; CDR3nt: TGCAGCGTGGGGGACGGCTTCAGACAGCCCCAGCATTTT; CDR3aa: CSVGDGFRQPQHF
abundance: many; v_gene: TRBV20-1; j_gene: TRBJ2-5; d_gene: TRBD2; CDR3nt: TGCAGTGCTAGAGCTAGCGGGAGCAGTCAAGAGACCCAGTACTTC; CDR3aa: CSARASGSSQETQYF
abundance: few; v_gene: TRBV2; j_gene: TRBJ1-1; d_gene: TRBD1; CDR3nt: TGTGCCAGCATCATAGACAGGGTTAACACTGAAGCTTTCTTT; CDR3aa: CASIIDRVNTEAFF
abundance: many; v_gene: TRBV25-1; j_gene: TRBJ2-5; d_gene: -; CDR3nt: TGTGCCAGCAGTGAAACAGGGCAGACCCAGTACTTC; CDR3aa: CASSETGQTQYF
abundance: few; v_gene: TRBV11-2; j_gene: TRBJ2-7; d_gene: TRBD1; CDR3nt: TGTGCCAGCAGCCTGGGGACAGGGCTGAGCTACGAGCAGTACTTC; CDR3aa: CASSLGTGLSYEQYF
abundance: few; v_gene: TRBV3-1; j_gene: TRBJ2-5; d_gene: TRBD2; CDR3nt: TGTGCCAGCAGCCCTGGGACTAGCGGGAACCAAGAGACCCAGTACTTC; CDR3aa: CASSPGTSGNQETQYF
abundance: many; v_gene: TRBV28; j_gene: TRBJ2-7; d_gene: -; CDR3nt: TGTGCCAGCAGTTCCCTAACAAGGACGACCTACGAGCAGTACTTC; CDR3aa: CASSSLTRTTYEQYF
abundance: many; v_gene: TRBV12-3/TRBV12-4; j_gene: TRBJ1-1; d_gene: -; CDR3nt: TGTGCCAGCAGTTTTAGGGGGAGGACTGAAGCTTTCTTT; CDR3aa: CASSFRGRTEAFF
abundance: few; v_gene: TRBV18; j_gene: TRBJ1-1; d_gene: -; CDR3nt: TGTGCCAGCTCACCATGGGGCACCAACACTGAAGCTTTCTTT; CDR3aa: CASSPWGTNTEAFF
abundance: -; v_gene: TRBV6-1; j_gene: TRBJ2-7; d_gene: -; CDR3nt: TGTGCCAGCAGTGAAATCGGTACAGGGCGCTACGAGCAGTACTTC; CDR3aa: CASSEIGTGRYEQYF
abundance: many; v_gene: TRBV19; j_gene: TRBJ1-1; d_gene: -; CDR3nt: TGTGCCAGTAGTGTTACTCAGGGCACTGAAGCTTTCTTT; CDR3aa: CASSVTQGTEAFF
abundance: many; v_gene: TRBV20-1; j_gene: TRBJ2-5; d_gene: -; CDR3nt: TGCAGTGCTAGGCAGCAGAGAGAGACCCAGTACTTC; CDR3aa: CSARQQRETQYF
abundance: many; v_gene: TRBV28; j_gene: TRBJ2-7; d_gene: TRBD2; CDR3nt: TGTGCCAGCAGTGAACGGCGGGGGGCCTACGAGCAGTACTTC; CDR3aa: CASSERRGAYEQYF
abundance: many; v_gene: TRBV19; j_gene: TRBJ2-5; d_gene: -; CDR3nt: TGTGCCAGCAGCATTCAGGGTGAGACCCAGTACTTC; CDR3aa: CASSIQGETQYF
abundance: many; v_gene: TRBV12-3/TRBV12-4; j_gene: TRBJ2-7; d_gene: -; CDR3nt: TGTGCCAGCAGTCATACCGAATACTACGAGCAGTACTTC; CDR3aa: CASSHTEYYEQYF
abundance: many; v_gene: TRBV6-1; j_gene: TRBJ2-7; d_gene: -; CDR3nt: TGTGCCAGCAGTGATAGGGGCGGGACCAGCTCCTACGAGCAGTACTTC; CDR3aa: CASSDRGGTSSYEQYF
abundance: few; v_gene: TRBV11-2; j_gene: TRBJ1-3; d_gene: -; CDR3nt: TGTGCCAGCAGCTACCCCGGACGGACCTCTGGAAACACCATATATTTT; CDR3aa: CASSYPGRTSGNTIYF
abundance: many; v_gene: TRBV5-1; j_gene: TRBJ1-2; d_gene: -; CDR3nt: TGCGCCAGCAGCCGCAGCAATAGGACAGATATTAACTATGGCTACACCTTC; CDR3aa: CASSRSNRTDINYGYTF
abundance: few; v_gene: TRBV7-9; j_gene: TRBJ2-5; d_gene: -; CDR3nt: TGTGCCAGCAGCCAGTCGGCGTACCAAGAGACCCAGTACTTC; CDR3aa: CASSQSAYQETQYF
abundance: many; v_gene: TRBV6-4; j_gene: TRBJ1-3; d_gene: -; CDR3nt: TGTGCCAGCAGCCGAATCGGGCAGGCGCGTATCGATAACACCATATATTTT; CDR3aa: CASSRIGQARIDNTIYF
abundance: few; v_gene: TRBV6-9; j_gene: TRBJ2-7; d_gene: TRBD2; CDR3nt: TGTGCCAGCACGCGGCGGGAGGCGGACGAGCAGTACTTC; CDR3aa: CASTRREADEQYF
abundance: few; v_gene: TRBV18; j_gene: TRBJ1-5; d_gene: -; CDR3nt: TGTGCCAGCTCACCAGACAGCCACAATCAGCCCCAGCATTTT; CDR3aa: CASSPDSHNQPQHF
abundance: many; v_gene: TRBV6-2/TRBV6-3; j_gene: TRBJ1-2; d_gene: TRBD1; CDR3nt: TGTGCCAGCAGACAACTGGACAGGTACTATGGCTACACCTTC; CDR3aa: CASRQLDRYYGYTF
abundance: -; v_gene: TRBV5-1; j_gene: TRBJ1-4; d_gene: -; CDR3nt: TGCGCCAGCAGTTTGTGCAGGGAGGAAAAACTGTTTTTT; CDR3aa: CASSLCREEKLFF
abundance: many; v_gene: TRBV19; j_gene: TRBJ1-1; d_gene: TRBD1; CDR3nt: TGTGCCAGTAGTCCGAAACGACAGGGGGGGGGAACTGAAGCTTTCTTT; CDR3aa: CASSPKRQGGGTEAFF
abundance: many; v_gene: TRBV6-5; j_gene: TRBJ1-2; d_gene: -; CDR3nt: TGTGCCAGCAGGGGCGGGGAGGGAGGCTATGGCTACACCTTC; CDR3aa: CASRGGEGGYGYTF
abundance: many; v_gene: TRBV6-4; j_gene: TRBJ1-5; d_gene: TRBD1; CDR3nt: TGTGCCAGCAAGGAACCGGGACAGGGGTATAGCAATCAGCCCCAGCATTTT; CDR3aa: CASKEPGQGYSNQPQHF
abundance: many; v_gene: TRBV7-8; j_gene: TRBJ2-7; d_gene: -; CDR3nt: TGTGCCAGCAGCTCCAGTGCTATCGAGACCTCCTACGAGCAGTACTTC; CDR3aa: CASSSSAIETSYEQYF
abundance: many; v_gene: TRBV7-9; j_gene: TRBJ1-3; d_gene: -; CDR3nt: TGTGCCAGCAGCTCCGCGACAGTCTCTGGAAACACCATATATTTT; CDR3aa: CASSSATVSGNTIYF
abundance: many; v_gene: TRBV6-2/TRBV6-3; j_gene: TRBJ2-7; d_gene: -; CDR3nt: TGTGCCAGCAGTTACTCCGGTGGGCCCTACGAGCAGTACTTC; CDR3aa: CASSYSGGPYEQYF
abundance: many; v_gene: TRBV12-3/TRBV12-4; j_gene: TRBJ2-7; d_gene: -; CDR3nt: TGTGCCAGCAGTTTTTACCAGGGCTACGAGCAGTACTTC; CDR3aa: CASSFYQGYEQYF
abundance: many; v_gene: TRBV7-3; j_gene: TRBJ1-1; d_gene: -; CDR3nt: TGTGCCAGCAGCTTCTCAGAGAACACTGAAGCTTTCTTT; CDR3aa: CASSFSENTEAFF
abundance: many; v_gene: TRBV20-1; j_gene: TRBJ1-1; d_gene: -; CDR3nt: TGCAGTCCGAGGGGAACTACTGAAGCTTTCTTT; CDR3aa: CSPRGTTEAFF
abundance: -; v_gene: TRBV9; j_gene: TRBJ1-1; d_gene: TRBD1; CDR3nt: TGTGCCAGCAGCCTAAGGACAGGACCCGCCACTGAAGCTTTCTTT; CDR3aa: CASSLRTGPATEAFF
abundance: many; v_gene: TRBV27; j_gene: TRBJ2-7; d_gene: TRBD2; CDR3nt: TGTGCCAGCCGGCCGTGGGAGGGGCACGAGCAGTACTTC; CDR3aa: CASRPWEGHEQYF
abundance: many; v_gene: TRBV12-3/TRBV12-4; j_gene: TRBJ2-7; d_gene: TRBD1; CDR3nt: TGTGCCAGCACCCAAACAGGGGGTATGTCCTACGAGCAGTACTTC; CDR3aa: CASTQTGGMSYEQYF
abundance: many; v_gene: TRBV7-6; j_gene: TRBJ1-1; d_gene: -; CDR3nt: TGTGCCAGCAGCTTAGACCGGGACATTCCTGAAGCTTTCTTT; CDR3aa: CASSLDRDIPEAFF
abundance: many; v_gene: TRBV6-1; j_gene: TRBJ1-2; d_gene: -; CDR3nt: TGTGCCAGCAGTGAAGTCCATAGGACGTCTGGCTACACCTTC; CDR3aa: CASSEVHRTSGYTF
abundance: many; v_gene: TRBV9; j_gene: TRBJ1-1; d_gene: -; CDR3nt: TGTGCCAGCAGCGAAGGCACAAGAGCTTTCTTT; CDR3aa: CASSEGTRAFF
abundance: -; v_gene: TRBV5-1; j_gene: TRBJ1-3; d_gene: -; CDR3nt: TGCGCCAGCAGCTTGGTTCCGGCCGGGGCTGGAAACACCATATATTTT; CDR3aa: CASSLVPAGAGNTIYF